One T cell receptor beta chain is described in this entry. The data originate from a study of shared clonotypes between healthy human individuals. From germline, CDR1 is LNHDA and CDR2 SQIVND (reference sequence). The CDR3 is 15 amino acids. V shed 6 bases and J shed 0 bases, with 15 bases lying between them. The assay was immunoSEQ multiplex PCR, and TCRdb's table has in-frame clones only and misses some. Of around 1.6 million clones listed, approximately 98% are singletons. The receptor was derived from a man in his thirties or forties in good health. The chain combines TRBV19 with TRBJ2-7, with D perhaps TRBD2 (6 bases). The sequenced sample was naive CD4+ T cells sorted from blood. Subset specified: CD45RA+ positively selected. DNA for the CDR3: TGTGCCAGTAGACGCCGGGTCGGGAGCTCCTACGAGCAGTACTTC. This encodes CASRRRVGSSYEQYF.